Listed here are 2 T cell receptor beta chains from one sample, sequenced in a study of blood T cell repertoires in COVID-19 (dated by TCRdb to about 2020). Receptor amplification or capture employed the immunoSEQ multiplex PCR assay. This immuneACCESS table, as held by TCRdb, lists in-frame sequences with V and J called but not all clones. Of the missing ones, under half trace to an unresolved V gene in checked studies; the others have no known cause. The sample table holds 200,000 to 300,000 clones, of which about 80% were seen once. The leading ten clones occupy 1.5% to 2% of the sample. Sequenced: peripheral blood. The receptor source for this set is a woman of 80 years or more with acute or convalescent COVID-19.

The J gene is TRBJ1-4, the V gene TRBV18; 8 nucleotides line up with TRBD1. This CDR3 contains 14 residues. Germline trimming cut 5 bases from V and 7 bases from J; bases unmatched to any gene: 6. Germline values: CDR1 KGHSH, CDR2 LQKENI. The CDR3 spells CASSSLDRGEKLFF. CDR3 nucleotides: TGTGCCAGCTCATCGTTAGACAGGGGTGAAAAACTGTTTTTT.

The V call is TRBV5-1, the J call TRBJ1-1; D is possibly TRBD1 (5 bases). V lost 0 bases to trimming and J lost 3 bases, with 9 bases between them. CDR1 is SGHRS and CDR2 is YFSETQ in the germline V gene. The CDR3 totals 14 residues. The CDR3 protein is CASSLDIRDTEAFF. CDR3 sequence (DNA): TGCGCCAGCAGCTTGGATATCAGGGACACTGAAGCTTTCTTT.